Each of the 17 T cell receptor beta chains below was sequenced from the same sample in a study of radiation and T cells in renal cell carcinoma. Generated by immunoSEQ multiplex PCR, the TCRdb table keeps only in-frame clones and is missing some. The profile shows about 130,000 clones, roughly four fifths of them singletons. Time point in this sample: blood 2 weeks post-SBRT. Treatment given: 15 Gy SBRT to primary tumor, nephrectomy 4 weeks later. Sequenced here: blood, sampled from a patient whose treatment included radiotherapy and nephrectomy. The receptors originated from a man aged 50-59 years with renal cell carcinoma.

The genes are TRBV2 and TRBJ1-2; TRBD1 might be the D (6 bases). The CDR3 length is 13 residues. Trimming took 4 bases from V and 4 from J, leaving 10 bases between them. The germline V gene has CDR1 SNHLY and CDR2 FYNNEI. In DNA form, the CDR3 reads TGTGCCAGCAGTGCAGGGGTCAGCTATGGCTACACCTTC. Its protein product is CASSAGVSYGYTF.

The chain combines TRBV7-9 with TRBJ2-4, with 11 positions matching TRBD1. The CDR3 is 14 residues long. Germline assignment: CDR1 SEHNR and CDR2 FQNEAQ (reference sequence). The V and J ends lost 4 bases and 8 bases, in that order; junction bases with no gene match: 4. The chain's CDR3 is CASSYGQGAYIQYF. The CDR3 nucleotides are TGTGCCAGCAGCTACGGACAGGGGGCGTACATTCAGTACTTC. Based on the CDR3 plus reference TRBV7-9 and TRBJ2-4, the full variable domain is DTGVSQNPRHKITKRGQNVTFRCDPISEHNRLYWYRQTLGQGPEFLTYFQNEAQLEKSRLLSDRFSAERPKGSFSTLEIQRTEQGDSAMYLCASSYGQGAYIQYFGAGTRLSVL.

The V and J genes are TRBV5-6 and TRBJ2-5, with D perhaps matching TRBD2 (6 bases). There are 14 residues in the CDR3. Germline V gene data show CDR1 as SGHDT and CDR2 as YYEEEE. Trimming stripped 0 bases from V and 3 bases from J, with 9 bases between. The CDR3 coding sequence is TGTGCCAGCAGCTTGGCTAGCGCTAAAGAGACCCAGTACTTC. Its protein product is CASSLASAKETQYF.

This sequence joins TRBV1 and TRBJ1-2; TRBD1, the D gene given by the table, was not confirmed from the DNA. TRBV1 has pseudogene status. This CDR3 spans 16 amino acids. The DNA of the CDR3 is TGCACCAGCAGCCAAGAAGATCAAGGGGGCCCCTGGGGCTACACCTTC. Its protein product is CTSSQEDQGGPWGYTF.

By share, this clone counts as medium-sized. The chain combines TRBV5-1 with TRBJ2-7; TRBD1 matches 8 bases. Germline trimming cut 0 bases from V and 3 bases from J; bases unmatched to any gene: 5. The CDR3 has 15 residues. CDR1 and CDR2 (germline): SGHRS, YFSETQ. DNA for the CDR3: TGCGCCAGCAGCTTGGGAGGTACAGGGGGCTACGAGCAGTACTTC. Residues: CASSLGGTGGYEQYF.

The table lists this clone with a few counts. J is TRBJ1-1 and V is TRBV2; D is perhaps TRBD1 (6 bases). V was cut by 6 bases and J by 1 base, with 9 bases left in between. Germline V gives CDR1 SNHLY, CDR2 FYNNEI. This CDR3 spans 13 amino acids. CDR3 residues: CASSGQPNTEAFF. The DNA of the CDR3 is TGTGCCAGCAGCGGACAGCCGAACACTGAAGCTTTCTTT.

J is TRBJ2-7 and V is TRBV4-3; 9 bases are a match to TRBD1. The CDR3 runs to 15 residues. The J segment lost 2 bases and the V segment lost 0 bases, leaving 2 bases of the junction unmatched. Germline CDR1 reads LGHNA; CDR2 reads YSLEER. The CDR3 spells CASSQEGTGTYEQYF. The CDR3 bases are TGCGCCAGCAGCCAAGAAGGGACAGGGACCTACGAGCAGTACTTC.

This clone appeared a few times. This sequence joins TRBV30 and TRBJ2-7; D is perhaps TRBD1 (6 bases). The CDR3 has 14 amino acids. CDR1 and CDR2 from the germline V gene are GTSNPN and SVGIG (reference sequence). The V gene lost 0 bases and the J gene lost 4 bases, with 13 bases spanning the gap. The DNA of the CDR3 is TGTGCCTGGAGTGTCGGGACACAGAAATACGAGCAGTACTTC. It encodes CAWSVGTQKYEQYF.

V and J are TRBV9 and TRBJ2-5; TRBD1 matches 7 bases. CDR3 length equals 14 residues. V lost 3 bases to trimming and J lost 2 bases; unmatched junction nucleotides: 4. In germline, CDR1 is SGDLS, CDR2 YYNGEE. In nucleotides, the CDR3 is TGTGCCAGCAGCGCGACAGGGCCACAAGAGACCCAGTACTTC. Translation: CASSATGPQETQYF.

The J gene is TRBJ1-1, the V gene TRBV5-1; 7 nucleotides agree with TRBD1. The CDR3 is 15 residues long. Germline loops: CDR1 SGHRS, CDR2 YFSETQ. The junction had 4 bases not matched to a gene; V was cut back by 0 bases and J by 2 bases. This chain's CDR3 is CASSLEGAGNTEAFF. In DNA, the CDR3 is TGCGCCAGCAGCTTGGAGGGGGCTGGAAACACTGAAGCTTTCTTT.

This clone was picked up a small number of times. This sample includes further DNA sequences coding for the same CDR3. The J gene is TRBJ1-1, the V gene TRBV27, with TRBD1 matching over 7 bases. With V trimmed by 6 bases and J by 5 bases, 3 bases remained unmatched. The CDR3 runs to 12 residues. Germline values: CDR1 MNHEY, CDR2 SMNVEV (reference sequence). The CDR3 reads CASSSGGTEAFF. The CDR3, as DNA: TGTGCCAGCAGCTCAGGGGGGACTGAAGCTTTCTTT.

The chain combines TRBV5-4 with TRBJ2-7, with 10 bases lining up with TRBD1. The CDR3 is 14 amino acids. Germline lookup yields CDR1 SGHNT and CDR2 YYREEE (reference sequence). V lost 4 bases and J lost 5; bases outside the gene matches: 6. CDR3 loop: CASSRWTGGNEQYF. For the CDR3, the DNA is TGTGCCAGCAGCCGATGGACAGGGGGGAACGAGCAGTACTTC.

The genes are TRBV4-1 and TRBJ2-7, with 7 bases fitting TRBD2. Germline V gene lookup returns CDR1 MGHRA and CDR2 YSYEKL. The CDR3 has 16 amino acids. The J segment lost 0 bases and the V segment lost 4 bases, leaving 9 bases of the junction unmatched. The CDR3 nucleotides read TGCGCCAGCAGCCCCACCCCCCTAGCGGTCTCCTACGAGCAGTACTTC. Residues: CASSPTPLAVSYEQYF.

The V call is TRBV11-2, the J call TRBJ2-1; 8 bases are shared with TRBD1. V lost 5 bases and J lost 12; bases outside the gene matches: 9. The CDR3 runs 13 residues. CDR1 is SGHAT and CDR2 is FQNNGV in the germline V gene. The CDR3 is CASSADRGRAQFF. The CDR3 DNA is TGTGCCAGCAGCGCAGACAGGGGAAGGGCGCAGTTCTTC.

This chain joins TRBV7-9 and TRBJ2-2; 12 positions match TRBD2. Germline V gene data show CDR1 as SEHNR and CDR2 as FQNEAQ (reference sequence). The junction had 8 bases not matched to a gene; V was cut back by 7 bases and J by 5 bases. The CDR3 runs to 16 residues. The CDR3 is CASTQAGTSGTGELFF. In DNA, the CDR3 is TGTGCCAGCACCCAGGCCGGGACTAGCGGGACCGGGGAGCTGTTTTTT.

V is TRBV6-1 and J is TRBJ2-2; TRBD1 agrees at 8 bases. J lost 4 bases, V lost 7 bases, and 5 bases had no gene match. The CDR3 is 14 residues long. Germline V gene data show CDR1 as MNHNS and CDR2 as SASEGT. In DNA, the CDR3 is TGTGCCAGCATAAGGACAGGGATCACCGGGGAGCTGTTTTTT. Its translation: CASIRTGITGELFF.

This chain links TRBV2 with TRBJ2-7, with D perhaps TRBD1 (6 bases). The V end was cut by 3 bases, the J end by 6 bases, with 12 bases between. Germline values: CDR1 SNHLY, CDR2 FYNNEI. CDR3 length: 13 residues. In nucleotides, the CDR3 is TGTGCCAGCAGTGACAGGGGTACGATCGAGCAGTACTTC. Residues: CASSDRGTIEQYF. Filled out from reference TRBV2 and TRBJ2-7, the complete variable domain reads EPEVTQTPSHQVTQMGQEVILRCVPISNHLYFYWYRQILGQKVEFLVSFYNNEISEKSEIFDDQFSVERPDGSNFTLKIRSTKLEDSAMYFCASSDRGTIEQYFGPGTRLTVT.